This T cell receptor beta chain was sequenced during a study of shared clonotypes between healthy human individuals (dated by TCRdb to 2020 to 2022). For context, the study as a whole: Two women and a few men aged 18 to 49 years were included in the cohort. For each donor, CD4 naive and CD4 memory were each given three plates, CD8 naive was given two plates, and CD8 memory was given one plate. To estimate repertoire size and how much clonotype sharing occurs between individuals, the study deeply sequenced the blood TCR repertoires of 5 or 6 healthy adults. To increase sequencing depth and limit assay-specific biases, TCR repertoire library preparation and sequencing were carried out by different laboratories using diverse techniques. Per donor, leukapheresis produced somewhere between about 0.85 and 9.5 billion PBMCs. General study outcomes and caveats: Naive subsets generally had larger estimated clonotype richness than memory subsets did. Compared with non-shared clonotypes, clonotypes shared by all four sorted-subset donors had higher generation probabilities. Sampling was restricted to blood, and TCR repertoires in tissue are likely to differ from TCR repertoires in blood. Incomplete sequencing was indicated by rarefaction of sorted-subset datasets, despite the large sequencing depth. When a handful of donors were compared, the shared fraction of clonotypes was about 5% for naive CD4, approximately 3.3% for naive CD8, about 2.4% for memory CD4, and under 0.5% for memory CD8. Based on pairwise subsampling, the degree of clonotype sharing among donors was expected to be affected by sequencing depth. Because the study included only a small number of donors, the genetic and exposure-history diversity represented was limited.

Using the deep immunoSEQ assay, TCR CDR3 regions were amplified from genomic DNA by multiplex PCR. For each cell subset, the extracted genomic DNA was distributed evenly across all wells of several immunoSEQ 96-well plates, and each plate served as one replicate. For sorted subsets, 200 to 250 ng of genomic DNA, equivalent to some 30,000 T cell genomes, went into each replicate PCR. The purified libraries were quantified using a Qubit 3.0 fluorometer, sized with a Bioanalyzer 2100, and then quantified again using the KAPA Library Quantification kit. Every immunoSEQ 96-well plate was sequenced on a separate single-read 150-cycle Illumina NextSeq 550 flow cell. The paper's processing steps were these. Because only junctional sequences without quality scores were contained in the immunoSEQ output, filtering matching that applied to full-length reads could not be performed. Sequences were annotated with PyIR, a Python wrapper for IgBLAST v1.9, and V/J genes and CDR3 were assigned using IMGT germline references. Reads were filtered out if the reads had weak V/J assignments (E-value above 1e-6), no CDR3, stop codons, out-of-frame junctions, or ambiguous translated residues. A V3J clonotype was defined by an identical inferred V gene, J gene, and CDR3 amino acid sequence. Percentage overlap between repertoires was calculated by dividing the number of shared unique clonotypes by the size of the smaller repertoire. Richness of each repertoire was evaluated using RTK rarefaction, the Chao1 estimator, and Recon v2.1 estimates of unobserved clonotypes. For all TCRbeta clonotypes obtained by the gDNA method from several donors, generation probabilities were computed with OLGA. TCRdb carries this immuneACCESS record with in-frame sequences only. Its versions omit some clonotypes, under half of them owing to an unresolved V gene in the studies checked, with the rest unexplained. V, J and clone size derive from that table, while D and trimming were established from the DNA sequence. A total of about 2.4 million clones appear in this sample, approximately 90% of them only once. Together, the top ten hold roughly 0.15% of the sample.

Notes on this clone: Its antigen remains unidentified. Nothing much larger sits one base from this clone, and base qualities are not available.

The donors were healthy, HIV-negative adults with no recently reported acute infections or vaccinations. Only Caucasian adults living in Nashville, Tennessee, USA were represented among the donors. Magnetic negative selection was used to enrich CD4+ T cells, after which naive cells were positively selected on CD45RA and the negative fraction became the memory subset. Blood was collected by leukapheresis, and PBMCs were isolated by Ficoll-Histopaque density gradient centrifugation and then cryopreserved in liquid nitrogen vapor phase. Purity and quantity of every magnetically sorted T cell population were checked by analytical flow cytometry. Each sorted fraction had its genomic DNA isolated and then quantified by UV absorbance on a Nanodrop 2000c. The sequence was obtained from a man aged 18 to 29 in good health. The sample taken for sequencing was naive CD4+ T cells sorted from blood. In the paper's terms, the cell subset or site label means: CD45RA+ positively selected.

Here the CDR3 is given as CAWSQAGTDKQQPQHF. The DNA sequence reads TGTGCCTGGAGCCAGGCCGGGACAGATAAACAACAGCCCCAGCATTTT. Here the chain combines TRBV30 and TRBJ1-5; TRBD1 lines up with 7 middle nucleotides. From cysteine to phenylalanine, the CDR3 is 16 amino acids long. The only DNA kept is the CDR3, 48 bases in frame from the first base. Taken from the germline V gene (reference sequence), the CDR1 and CDR2 loops are GTSNPN and SVGIG. Trimming removed 3 bases from V and 7 bases from J; the gene matches leave 15 bases unexplained.